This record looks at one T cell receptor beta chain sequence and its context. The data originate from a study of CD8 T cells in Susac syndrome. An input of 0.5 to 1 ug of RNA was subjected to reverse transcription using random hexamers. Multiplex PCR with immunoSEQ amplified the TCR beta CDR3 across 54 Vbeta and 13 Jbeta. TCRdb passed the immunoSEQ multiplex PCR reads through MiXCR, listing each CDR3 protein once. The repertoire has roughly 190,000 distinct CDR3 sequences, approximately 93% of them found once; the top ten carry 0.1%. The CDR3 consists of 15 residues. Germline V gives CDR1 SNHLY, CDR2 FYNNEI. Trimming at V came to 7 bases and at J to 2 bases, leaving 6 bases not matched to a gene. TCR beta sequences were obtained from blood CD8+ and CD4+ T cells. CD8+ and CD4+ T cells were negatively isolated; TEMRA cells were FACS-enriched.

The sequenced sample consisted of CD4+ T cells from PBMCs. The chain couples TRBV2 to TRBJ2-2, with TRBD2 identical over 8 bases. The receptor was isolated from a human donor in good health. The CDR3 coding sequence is TGTGCCAGCATATTTAGCGGGACTAACACCGGGGAGCTGTTTTTT. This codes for CASIFSGTNTGELFF.